This T cell receptor beta chain emerged from a study of shared T cell receptors in the human thymus. Profiled with immunoSEQ multiplex PCR; TCRdb holds only in-frame clones, not every one. The table shows about 380,000 clones, with over 90% occurring only once. From germline, CDR1 is MDHEN and CDR2 SYDVKM. Trimming left V 6 bases short and J 3 bases short, with 21 bases between. The CDR3 has 16 amino acids. This TCR was sampled from a human donor. The sample taken for sequencing was thymocytes. The chain joins TRBV28 to TRBJ2-7, with D perhaps TRBD2 (6 bases). CDR3 nucleotide sequence: TGTGCCAGCAGCTCGACTTGGGCTAGCGCCTACTACGAGCAGTACTTC. It yields the protein CASSSTWASAYYEQYF.